This T cell receptor (beta chain) originates from a study of cytomegalovirus exposure and HLA in healthy donors. Findings and caveats of the study: Trimming of TCR beta V- and J-genes showed a link, identified in a later analysis, to a missense DCLRE1C variant. Three CMV-associated chains proved CMV antigen-specific in vitro. Sequencing depth roughly uniform across donors was assumed in presence/absence analyses.

Healthy bone marrow donors made up the cohort. Primers included in the PCR were 60 Vbeta and 13 Jbeta primers. The method was immunoSEQ multiplex PCR; TCRdb's version includes in-frame clones alone and lacks a portion of them. Listed are fewer than 110,000 clones; around 3.5% falls within the top ten. Regarding this clone: Antigen unknown.

Germline values: CDR1 GTSNPN, CDR2 SVGIG (reference sequence). V lost 8 bases and J lost 2; bases outside the gene matches: 8. CDR3 length: 13 amino acids. Sequenced material: PBMCs. The chain couples TRBV30 to TRBJ1-2; 7 nucleotides agree with TRBD1. This receptor was obtained from a man aged 35-49 years in good health and CMV-seronegative. The CDR3 here is CATPGGRNYGYTF. CDR3 bases: TGTGCCACCCCAGGGGGGCGGAACTATGGCTACACCTTC. Full variable domain (outside the CDR3, taken from reference TRBV30 and TRBJ1-2): SQTIHQWPATLVQPVGSPLSLECTVEGTSNPNLYWYRQAAGRGLQLLFYSVGIGQISSEVPQNLSASRPQDRQFILSSKKLLLSDSGFYLCATPGGRNYGYTFGSGTRLTVV.